This is a list of T cell receptor beta chains from one sample in a study of cytomegalovirus exposure and HLA in healthy donors. Clones were read by immunoSEQ multiplex PCR, and TCRdb kept only the in-frame ones, dropping some. This table has around 150,000 clones, roughly 80% appearing once. Sequencing was done on a sample of PBMCs. The receptors here all came from a man younger than 45 in good health and CMV-seronegative. Both conserved end residues are part of each CDR3. The D gene is left open where the match is weak. Expanded clones are given a class, and other clones once, few, many or no size at all.

size,D,J,V,length,CDR3,DNA
-,TRBD1,TRBJ1-1,TRBV19,19,CASSFDSGTGAAGNTEAFF,TGTGCCAGTAGTTTCGACTCCGGGACAGGGGCCGCCGGGAACACTGAAGCTTTCTTT
-,-,TRBJ2-5,TRBV7-9,13,CASSPLQQETQYF,TGTGCCAGCTCCCCACTGCAACAAGAGACCCAGTACTTC
once,TRBD2,TRBJ2-7,TRBV10-1,19,CASSSYPPGLPSRPYEQYF,TGCGCCAGCAGTTCCTACCCGCCGGGACTACCATCCCGACCCTACGAGCAGTACTTC
-,-,TRBJ2-5,TRBV28,14,CASSLGGSHETQYF,TGTGCCAGCAGTTTAGGAGGGTCCCACGAGACCCAGTACTTC
-,TRBD1,TRBJ2-1,TRBV19,15,CASSATTGNGNEQFF,TGTGCCAGTAGTGCGACGACAGGGAACGGCAATGAGCAGTTCTTC
-,TRBD2,TRBJ2-7,TRBV5-1,15,CASSGLAGGMHEQYF,TGCGCCAGCAGCGGGCTAGCGGGAGGAATGCACGAGCAGTACTTC
-,TRBD1,TRBJ2-3,TRBV10-3,15,CAISDRQGITDTQYF,TGTGCCATCAGTGACCGACAGGGTATCACAGATACGCAGTATTTT
-,-,TRBJ2-2,TRBV9,14,CASTLAPNTGELFF,TGTGCCAGCACCTTAGCACCGAACACCGGGGAGCTGTTTTTT
once,-,TRBJ1-4,TRBV30,14,CAWTISAGDEKLFF,TGTGCCTGGACTATCTCGGCGGGGGATGAAAAACTGTTTTTT
-,-,TRBJ2-1,TRBV2,11,CASSLYNEQFF,TGTGCCAGCAGCCTCTACAATGAGCAGTTCTTC
-,-,TRBJ2-7,TRBV9,14,CASSVRGSAHEQYF,TGTGCCAGCAGCGTCCGGGGGAGTGCCCACGAGCAGTACTTC
few,TRBD1,TRBJ1-4,TRBV7-2,17,CASSLGAGGQAPEKLFF,TGTGCCAGCAGCTTAGGCGCTGGGGGACAGGCCCCGGAAAAACTGTTTTTT
-,TRBD2,TRBJ2-7,TRBV2,21,CASSEQGKTGTSGRFPYEQYF,TGTGCCAGCAGTGAACAGGGAAAGACAGGGACTAGCGGGAGGTTTCCCTACGAGCAGTACTTC
-,-,TRBJ2-7,TRBV20-1,11,CSAYTGREQYF,TGCAGTGCGTATACAGGGCGGGAGCAGTACTTC
-,TRBD2,TRBJ2-1,TRBV27,14,CASSTTSGYNEQFF,TGTGCCAGCAGCACAACTAGCGGTTACAATGAGCAGTTCTTC
once,-,TRBJ2-3,TRBV28,13,CASSLSGTDTQYF,TGTGCCAGCAGTTTAAGCGGGACAGATACGCAGTATTTT
-,TRBD1,TRBJ2-5,TRBV7-3,15,CASSLRTGWQETQYF,TGTGCCAGCAGCCTGAGGACAGGGTGGCAAGAGACCCAGTACTTC
few,-,TRBJ2-7,TRBV7-3,13,CASSLGSSDEQYF,TGTGCCAGCAGCTTAGGGTCTAGCGACGAGCAGTACTTC
-,-,TRBJ2-7,TRBV4-1,15,CASSQDGTGLFEQYF,TGCGCCAGCAGCCAAGATGGTACAGGGTTGTTCGAGCAGTACTTC
-,-,TRBJ2-5,TRBV11-1,15,CASSSRDLLKETQYF,TGTGCCAGCAGCTCGCGGGACCTCCTTAAAGAGACCCAGTACTTC
-,TRBD1,TRBJ1-5,TRBV6-1,13,CASSEQGEQPQHF,TGTGCCAGCAGTGAACAGGGGGAGCAGCCCCAGCATTTT
-,TRBD2,TRBJ2-1,TRBV27,17,CASTPLAGAGSYNEQFF,TGTGCCAGCACCCCCCTAGCGGGAGCTGGGTCCTACAATGAGCAGTTCTTC
-,-,TRBJ2-3,TRBV9,16,CASSVAAGTSTDTQYF,TGTGCCAGCAGCGTAGCTGCCGGGACTAGCACAGATACGCAGTATTTT
-,TRBD1,TRBJ2-2,TRBV7-7,17,CASSQDRGLGNTGELFF,TGTGCTAGCAGCCAAGACAGGGGGCTTGGGAACACCGGGGAGCTGTTTTTT
-,TRBD1,TRBJ1-3,TRBV25-1,14,CASTMPGGGNTIYF,TGTGCCAGCACCATGCCAGGGGGCGGAAACACCATATATTTT
-,-,TRBJ2-3,TRBV9,16,CASSPSGGTTTDTQYF,TGTGCCAGCAGCCCCAGTGGGGGGACCACCACAGATACGCAGTATTTT
-,-,TRBJ2-3,TRBV2,14,CASRTGVRTDTQYF,TGTGCCAGCAGGACAGGAGTAAGAACAGATACGCAGTATTTT
-,-,TRBJ1-2,TRBV28,13,CASSFPGAYGYTF,TGTGCCAGCAGTTTCCCAGGGGCCTATGGCTACACCTTC
-,-,TRBJ2-5,TRBV6-5,12,CASSYSGEGQYF,TGTGCCAGCAGTTACTCGGGTGAGGGCCAGTACTTC
-,TRBD1,TRBJ2-2,TRBV19,14,CASNPGTEAGELFF,TGTGCCAGTAATCCGGGGACAGAAGCCGGGGAGCTGTTTTTT
-,TRBD1,TRBJ1-1,TRBV4-2,16,CASSQDRDRGYTEAFF,TGTGCCAGCAGCCAAGACAGAGACAGGGGCTACACTGAAGCTTTCTTT
-,-,TRBJ2-1,TRBV5-1,15,CASSYSGGMYNEQFF,TGCGCCAGCAGCTACTCGGGCGGGATGTACAATGAGCAGTTCTTC